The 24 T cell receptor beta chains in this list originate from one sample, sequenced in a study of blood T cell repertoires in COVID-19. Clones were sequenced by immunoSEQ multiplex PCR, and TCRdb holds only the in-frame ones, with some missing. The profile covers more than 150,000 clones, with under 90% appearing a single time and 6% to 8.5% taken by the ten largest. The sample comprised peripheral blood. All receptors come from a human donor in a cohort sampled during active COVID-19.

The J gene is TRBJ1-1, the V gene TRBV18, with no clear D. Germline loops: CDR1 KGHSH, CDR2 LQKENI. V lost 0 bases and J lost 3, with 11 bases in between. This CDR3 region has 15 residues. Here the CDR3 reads CASSPPLGRYTEAFF. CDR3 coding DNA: TGTGCCAGCTCACCACCGTTGGGCAGATACACTGAAGCTTTCTTT.

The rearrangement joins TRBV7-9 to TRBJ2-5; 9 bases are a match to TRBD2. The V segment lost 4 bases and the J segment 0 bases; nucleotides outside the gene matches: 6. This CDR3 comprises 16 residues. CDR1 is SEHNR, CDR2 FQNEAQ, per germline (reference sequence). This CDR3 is CASSYGTSLYQETQYF. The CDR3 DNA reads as TGTGCCAGCAGCTACGGGACTAGCCTGTACCAAGAGACCCAGTACTTC.

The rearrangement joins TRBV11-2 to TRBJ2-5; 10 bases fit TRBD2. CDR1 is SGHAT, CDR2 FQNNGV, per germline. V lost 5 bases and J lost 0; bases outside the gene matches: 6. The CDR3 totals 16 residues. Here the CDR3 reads CASSDQLAGDQETQYF. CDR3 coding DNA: TGTGCCAGCAGCGACCAGCTAGCGGGGGACCAAGAGACCCAGTACTTC.

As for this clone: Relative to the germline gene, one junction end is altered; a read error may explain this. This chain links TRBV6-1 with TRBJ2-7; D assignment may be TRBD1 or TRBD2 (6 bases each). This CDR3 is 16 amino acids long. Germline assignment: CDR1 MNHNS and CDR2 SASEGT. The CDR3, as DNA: TGTGCCAGCAGGGAAGGGGGGCGCAAACCCAACTACGAGCAGTACTTC. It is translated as CASREGGRKPNYEQYF.

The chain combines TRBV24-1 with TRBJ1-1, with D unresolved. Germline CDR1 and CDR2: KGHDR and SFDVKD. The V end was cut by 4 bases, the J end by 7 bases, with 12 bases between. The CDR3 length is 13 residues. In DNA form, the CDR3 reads TGTGCCACCAGTGAAATAACAGAGATTGAAGCTTTCTTT. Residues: CATSEITEIEAFF.

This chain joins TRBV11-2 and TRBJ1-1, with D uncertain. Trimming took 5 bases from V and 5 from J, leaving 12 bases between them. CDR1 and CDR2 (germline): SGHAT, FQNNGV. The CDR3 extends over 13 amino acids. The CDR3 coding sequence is TGTGCCAGCAGCCCAGCGAGTGGTACTGAAGCTTTCTTT. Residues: CASSPASGTEAFF.

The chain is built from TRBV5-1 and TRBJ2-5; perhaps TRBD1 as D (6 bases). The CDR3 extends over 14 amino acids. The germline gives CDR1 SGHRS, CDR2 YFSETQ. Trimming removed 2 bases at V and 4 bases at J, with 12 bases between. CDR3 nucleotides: TGCGCCAGCAGCTTTCACAGGGCTCCAGAGACCCAGTACTTC. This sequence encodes CASSFHRAPETQYF.

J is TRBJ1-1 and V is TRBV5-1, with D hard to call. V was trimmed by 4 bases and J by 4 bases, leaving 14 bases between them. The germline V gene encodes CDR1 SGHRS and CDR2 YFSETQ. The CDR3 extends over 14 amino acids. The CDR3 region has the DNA TGCGCCAGCAGCCCCCTTCGTAAGAGCACTGAAGCTTTCTTT. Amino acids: CASSPLRKSTEAFF.

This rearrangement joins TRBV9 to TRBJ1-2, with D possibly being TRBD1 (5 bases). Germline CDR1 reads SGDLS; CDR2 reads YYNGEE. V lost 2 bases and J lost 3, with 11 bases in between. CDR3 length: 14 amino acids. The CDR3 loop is CASSVEGTDYGYTF. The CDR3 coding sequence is TGTGCCAGCAGCGTGGAGGGGACGGACTATGGCTACACCTTC.

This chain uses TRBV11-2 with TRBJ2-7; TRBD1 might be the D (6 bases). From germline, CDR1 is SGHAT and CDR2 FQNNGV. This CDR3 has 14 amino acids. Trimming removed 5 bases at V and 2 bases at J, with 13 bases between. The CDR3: CASSPTTGAYEQYF. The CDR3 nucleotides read TGTGCCAGCAGCCCTACGACAGGCGCCTACGAGCAGTACTTC.

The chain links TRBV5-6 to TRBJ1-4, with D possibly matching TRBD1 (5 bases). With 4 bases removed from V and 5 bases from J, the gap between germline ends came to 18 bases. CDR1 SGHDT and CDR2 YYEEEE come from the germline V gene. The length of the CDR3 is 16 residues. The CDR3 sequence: CASSLGPGLGNEKLFF. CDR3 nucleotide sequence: TGTGCCAGCAGCCTCGGACCGGGACTGGGAAATGAAAAACTGTTTTTT.

CDR3 region: CASSEDPDSYGYTF. As DNA, the CDR3 is TGTGCCAGCAGTGAAGATCCGGACAGCTATGGCTACACCTTC. This sequence joins TRBV2 and TRBJ1-2; TRBD1 might be the D (6 bases). The V gene lost 1 base and the J gene lost 4 bases, with 10 bases spanning the gap. The germline gives CDR1 SNHLY, CDR2 FYNNEI. CDR3 size: 14 residues. Based on the CDR3 plus reference TRBV2 and TRBJ1-2, the full variable domain is EPEVTQTPSHQVTQMGQEVILRCVPISNHLYFYWYRQILGQKVEFLVSFYNNEISEKSEIFDDQFSVERPDGSNFTLKIRSTKLEDSAMYFCASSEDPDSYGYTFGSGTRLTVV.

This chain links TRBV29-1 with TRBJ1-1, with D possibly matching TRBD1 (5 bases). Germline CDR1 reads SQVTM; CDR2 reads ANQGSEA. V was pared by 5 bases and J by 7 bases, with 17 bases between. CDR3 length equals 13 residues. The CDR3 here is CSVFPPGQIEAFF. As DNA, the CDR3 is TGCAGCGTTTTCCCTCCAGGGCAGATTGAAGCTTTCTTT.

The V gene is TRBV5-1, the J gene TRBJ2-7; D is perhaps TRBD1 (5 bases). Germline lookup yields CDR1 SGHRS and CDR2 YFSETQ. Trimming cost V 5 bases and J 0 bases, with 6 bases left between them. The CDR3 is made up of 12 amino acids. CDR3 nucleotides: TGCGCCAGCAGAGGGGCCTCCTACGAGCAGTACTTC. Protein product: CASRGASYEQYF.

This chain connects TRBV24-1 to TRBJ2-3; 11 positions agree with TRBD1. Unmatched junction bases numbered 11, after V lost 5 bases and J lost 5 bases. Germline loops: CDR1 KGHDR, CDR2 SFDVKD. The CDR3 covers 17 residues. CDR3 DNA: TGTGCCACCAGTGCCTTAGGACAGGGGGCGCATAAAGATACGCAGTATTTT. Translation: CATSALGQGAHKDTQYF.

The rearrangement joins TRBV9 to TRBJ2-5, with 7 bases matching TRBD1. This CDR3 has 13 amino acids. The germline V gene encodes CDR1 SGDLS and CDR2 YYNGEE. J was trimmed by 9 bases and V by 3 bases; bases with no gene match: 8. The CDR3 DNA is TGTGCCAGCAGCGCGATGGGACAGAAGTCCCAGTACTTC. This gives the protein CASSAMGQKSQYF. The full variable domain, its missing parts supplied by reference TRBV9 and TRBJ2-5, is DSGVTQTPKHLITATGQRVTLRCSPRSGDLSVYWYQQSLDQGLQFLIQYYNGEERAKGNILERFSAQQFPDLHSELNLSSLELGDSALYFCASSAMGQKSQYFGPGTRLLVL.

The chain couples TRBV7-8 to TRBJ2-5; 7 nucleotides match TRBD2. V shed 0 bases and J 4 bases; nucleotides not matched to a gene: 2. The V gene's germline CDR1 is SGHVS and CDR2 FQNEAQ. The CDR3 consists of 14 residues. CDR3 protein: CASSLAGGGETQYF. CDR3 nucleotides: TGTGCCAGCAGCTTAGCGGGGGGGGGAGAGACCCAGTACTTC.

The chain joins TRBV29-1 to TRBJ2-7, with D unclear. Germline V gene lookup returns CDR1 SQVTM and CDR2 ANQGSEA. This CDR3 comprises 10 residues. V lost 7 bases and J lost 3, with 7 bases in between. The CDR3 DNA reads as TGCAGCGCCACAATCTACGAGCAGTACTTC. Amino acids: CSATIYEQYF.

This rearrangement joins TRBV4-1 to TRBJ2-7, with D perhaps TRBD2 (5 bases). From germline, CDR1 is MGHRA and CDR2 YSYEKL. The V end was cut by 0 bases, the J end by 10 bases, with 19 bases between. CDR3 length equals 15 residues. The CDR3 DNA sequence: TGCGCCAGCAGCCAAGATCGATCTGCGGGCCCGCATCAGTACTTC. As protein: CASSQDRSAGPHQYF.

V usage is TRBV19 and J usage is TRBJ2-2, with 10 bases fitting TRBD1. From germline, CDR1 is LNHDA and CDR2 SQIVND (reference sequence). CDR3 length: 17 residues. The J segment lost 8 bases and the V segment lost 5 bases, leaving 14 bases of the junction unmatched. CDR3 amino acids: CASSADRGGPPPGELFF. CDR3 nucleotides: TGTGCCAGTAGTGCGGACAGGGGGGGACCCCCACCGGGGGAGCTGTTTTTT.

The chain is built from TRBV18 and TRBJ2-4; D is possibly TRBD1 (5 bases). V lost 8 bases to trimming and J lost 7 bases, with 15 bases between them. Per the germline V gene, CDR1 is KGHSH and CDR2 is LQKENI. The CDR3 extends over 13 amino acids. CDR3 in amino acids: CASPRQSRNIQYF. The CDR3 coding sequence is TGTGCCAGCCCACGACAGTCGAGGAACATTCAGTACTTC.

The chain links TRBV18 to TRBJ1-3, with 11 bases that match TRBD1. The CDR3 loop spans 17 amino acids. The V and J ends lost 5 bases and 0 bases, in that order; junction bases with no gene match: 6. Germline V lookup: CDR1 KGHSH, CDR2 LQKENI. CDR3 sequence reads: CASSLYGTGGSGNTIYF. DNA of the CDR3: TGTGCCAGCTCATTATATGGGACAGGGGGCTCTGGAAACACCATATATTTT.

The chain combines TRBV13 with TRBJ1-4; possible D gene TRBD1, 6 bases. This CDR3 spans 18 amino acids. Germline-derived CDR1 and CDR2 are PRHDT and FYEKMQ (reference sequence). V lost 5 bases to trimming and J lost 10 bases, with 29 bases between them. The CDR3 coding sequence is TGTGCCAGCAGCACCCTCGGACAGAGTGGGGCTGAGACGGGAAAACTGTTTTTT. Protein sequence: CASSTLGQSGAETGKLFF.

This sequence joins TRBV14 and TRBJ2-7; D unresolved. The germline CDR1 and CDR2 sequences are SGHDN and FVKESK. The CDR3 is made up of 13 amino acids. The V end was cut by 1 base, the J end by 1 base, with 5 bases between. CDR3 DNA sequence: TGTGCCAGCAGCCAAGGCAGTTCCTACGAGCAGTACTTC. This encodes CASSQGSSYEQYF.